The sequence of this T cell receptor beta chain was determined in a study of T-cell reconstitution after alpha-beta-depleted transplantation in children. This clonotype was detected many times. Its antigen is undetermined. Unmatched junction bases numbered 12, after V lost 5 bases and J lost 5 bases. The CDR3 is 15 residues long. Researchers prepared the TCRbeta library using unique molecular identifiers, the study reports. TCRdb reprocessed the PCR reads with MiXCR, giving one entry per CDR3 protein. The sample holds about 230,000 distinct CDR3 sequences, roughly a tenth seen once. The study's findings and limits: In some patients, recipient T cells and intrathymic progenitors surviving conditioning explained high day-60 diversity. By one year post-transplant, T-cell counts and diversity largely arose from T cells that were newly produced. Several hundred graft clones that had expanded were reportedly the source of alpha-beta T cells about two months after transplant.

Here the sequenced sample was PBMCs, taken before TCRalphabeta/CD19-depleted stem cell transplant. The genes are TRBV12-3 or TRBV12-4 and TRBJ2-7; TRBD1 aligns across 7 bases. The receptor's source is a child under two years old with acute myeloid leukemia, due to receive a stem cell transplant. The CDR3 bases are TGTGCCAGCAGTCTCTACCCCCGACAGGGTCACGAGCAGTACTTC. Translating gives CASSLYPRQGHEQYF.